This entry lists 9 T cell receptor beta chains sequenced from one sample in a study of shared clonotypes between healthy human individuals. Only in-frame clones appear in the TCRdb table, and some are missing; sequencing was by immunoSEQ multiplex PCR. The table lists under 1,100,000 clones, roughly 80% of them singletons, with approximately 1.5% in the top ten. Input material: memory CD4+ T cells sorted from blood. The sample's subset: CD45RA-negative fraction. Source of these receptors: a man between 18 and 35 years old in good health.

The chain links TRBV30 to TRBJ1-2; D not certain. Germline V lookup: CDR1 GTSNPN, CDR2 SVGIG (reference sequence). V was cut by 3 bases and J by 3 bases, with 14 bases left in between. The CDR3 contains 14 residues. CDR3 bases: TGTGCCTGGAGGCCCCCTACACTAGACTATGGCTACACCTTC. It specifies CAWRPPTLDYGYTF.

The CDR3 coding sequence is TGCGCCAGCAGCGGAGGGAACACAAAAGAGACCCAGTACTTC. This codes for CASSGGNTKETQYF. The gene calls are TRBV5-1 and TRBJ2-5, with D perhaps TRBD2 (6 bases). V shed 4 bases and J shed 3 bases, with 13 bases lying between them. Germline V CDR1 and CDR2: SGHRS, YFSETQ. CDR3 length: 14 residues.

This rearrangement joins TRBV6-1 to TRBJ1-1, with TRBD1 as a possible D gene (5 bases). The CDR3 runs to 13 residues. Germline loops: CDR1 MNHNS, CDR2 SASEGT. V lost 7 bases and J 1 base, leaving 10 bases between the germline ends. The CDR3: CASTITGNTEAFF. In nucleotides, the CDR3 is TGTGCCAGCACTATCACAGGGAACACTGAAGCTTTCTTT.

The chain joins TRBV28 to TRBJ1-1; possible D gene TRBD1, 5 bases. CDR3 length equals 14 residues. The germline V and J ends were trimmed by 7 bases and 1 base, with 13 bases remaining between them. Germline CDR1 and CDR2: MDHEN and SYDVKM. The CDR3 region has the DNA TGTGCCAGCACCCGGGGGGATCAGAACACTGAAGCTTTCTTT. Translating gives CASTRGDQNTEAFF.

J is TRBJ1-5 and V is TRBV21-1. TRBV21-1 constitutes a pseudogene. The CDR3 is made up of 14 amino acids. The CDR3 loop reads CASSKECTNQPQHF. CDR3 sequence (DNA): TGTGCCAGCAGCAAAGAGTGTACCAATCAGCCCCAGCATTTT.

The chain couples TRBV6-1 to TRBJ2-1, with D maybe TRBD2 (6 bases). The CDR3 length is 14 residues. Trimming removed 6 bases from V and 4 bases from J, with 13 bases in between. Germline assignment: CDR1 MNHNS and CDR2 SASEGT. The CDR3 loop reads CASRRGVGYNEQFF. The CDR3 nucleotides read TGTGCCAGCAGACGCGGGGTGGGGTACAATGAGCAGTTCTTC.

The chain links TRBV6-5 to TRBJ1-4; 7 bases are shared with TRBD1. With 6 bases clipped from V and 4 bases from J, the junction kept 5 bases outside the gene matches. This CDR3 region has 14 residues. CDR1 is MNHEY, CDR2 SVGAGI, per germline. The CDR3 loop is CASSHQGGNEKLFF. The CDR3 DNA sequence: TGTGCCAGCAGCCATCAGGGGGGTAATGAAAAACTGTTTTTT.

In DNA form, the CDR3 reads TGTGCCAGCAGTCTTGGGGGCGCCGGCACTGAAGCTTTCTTT. Protein sequence: CASSLGGAGTEAFF. This chain uses TRBV2 with TRBJ1-1; the D gene is possibly TRBD1 (6 bases). The CDR3 extends over 14 amino acids. Germline V gene sequence: CDR1 SNHLY, CDR2 FYNNEI. Trimming cost V 5 bases and J 4 bases, with 14 bases left between them.

This chain connects TRBV6-1 to TRBJ2-1; D is unresolved. The CDR3 is made up of 16 amino acids. Germline CDR1 is MNHNS and CDR2 is SASEGT. V was trimmed by 4 bases and J by 2 bases, leaving 15 bases between them. The CDR3 coding sequence is TGTGCCAGCAGTGCCTCCCGAGGATCTGCCTACAATGAGCAGTTCTTC. This encodes CASSASRGSAYNEQFF.